The 31 T cell receptor beta chains below were found in one sample sequenced in a study of cytomegalovirus exposure and HLA in healthy donors. Method: immunoSEQ multiplex PCR; TCRdb's copy keeps in-frame clones and lacks some. This table has 130,000 to 150,000 clones, 89% appearing once. The specimen was PBMCs. The origin of the receptors is a woman aged 18-29 years in good health and CMV-seropositive.

This clone was recorded at least ten times. This sequence joins TRBV9 and TRBJ2-3; TRBD2 matches at 7 bases. V was pared by 6 bases and J by 0 bases, with 7 bases of the junction left unmatched. The CDR3 covers 15 residues. Germline lookup yields CDR1 SGDLS and CDR2 YYNGEE. The CDR3 bases are TGTGCCAGCACTGTGCGGGGGTTTAGCACAGATACGCAGTATTTT. Translating it yields CASTVRGFSTDTQYF.

V usage is TRBV6-1 and J usage is TRBJ2-1; 8 positions match TRBD1. Germline values: CDR1 MNHNS, CDR2 SASEGT. The junction had 9 bases not matched to a gene; V was cut back by 6 bases and J by 5 bases. CDR3 length equals 15 residues. The CDR3 DNA sequence: TGTGCCAGCAGCCCCTCCTCGGACAGGGACAATGAGCAGTTCTTC. Protein sequence: CASSPSSDRDNEQFF.

This chain links TRBV4-3 with TRBJ2-1, with TRBD1 matching 7 bases. The CDR3 extends over 17 amino acids. Germline values: CDR1 LGHNA, CDR2 YSLEER. Trimming at V came to 4 bases and at J to 10 bases, leaving 19 bases not matched to a gene. The chain's CDR3 is CASSLNTGTVETREQFF. The CDR3 region has the DNA TGCGCCAGCAGCCTAAATACCGGGACAGTCGAGACGAGGGAGCAGTTCTTC.

The chain joins TRBV10-3 to TRBJ1-1; TRBD1 matches at 11 bases. There are 14 residues in the CDR3. CDR1 is ENHRY, CDR2 SYGVKD, per germline. V lost 0 bases to trimming and J lost 7 bases; unmatched junction nucleotides: 1. CDR3 DNA: TGTGCCATCAGTGAGTCAGGGACAGGGGGTGAAGCTTTCTTT. Protein product: CAISESGTGGEAFF.

The chain joins TRBV2 to TRBJ2-1, with D tentatively TRBD1 (6 bases). The CDR3 consists of 11 residues. Germline CDR1 and CDR2: SNHLY and FYNNEI. The germline V and J ends were trimmed by 2 bases and 14 bases, with 10 bases remaining between them. CDR3 sequence (DNA): TGTGCCAGCAGTGAACGAGGACAGAAGTTCTTC. Protein sequence: CASSERGQKFF.

This clone was recorded a few times. The J gene is TRBJ1-2, the V gene TRBV7-2; 8 bases fit TRBD1. In germline, CDR1 is SGHTA, CDR2 FQGNSA. Trimming cost V 3 bases and J 7 bases; bases outside gene matches: 7. The CDR3 consists of 14 residues. In DNA form, the CDR3 reads TGTGCCAGCAGCTTCCCTCCAGGGGGCGGTGGCTACACCTTC. Residues: CASSFPPGGGGYTF.

The chain recombines TRBV7-8 with TRBJ1-2; 9 bases map to TRBD1. This CDR3 contains 15 residues. Trimming cost V 0 bases and J 5 bases; bases outside gene matches: 4. Germline assignment: CDR1 SGHVS and CDR2 FQNEAQ. The CDR3 is CASSLASGTGYGYTF. In DNA, the CDR3 is TGTGCCAGCAGCTTAGCTTCCGGGACAGGGTATGGCTACACCTTC.

V is TRBV11-2 and J is TRBJ2-7; 11 bases align to TRBD1. Per germline, CDR1 SGHAT and CDR2 FQNNGV. With 5 bases clipped from V and 1 base from J, the junction kept 4 bases outside the gene matches. CDR3 length: 15 amino acids. In nucleotides, the CDR3 is TGTGCCAGCAGCCCCGGACAGGGGGCTTCCTACGAGCAGTACTTC. It specifies CASSPGQGASYEQYF.

The chain has TRBV7-9 and TRBJ1-1; 7 bases fit TRBD1. With 4 bases clipped from V and 1 base from J, the junction kept 9 bases outside the gene matches. CDR1 and CDR2 from the germline V gene are SEHNR and FQNEAQ (reference sequence). The CDR3 has 16 amino acids. The CDR3 coding sequence is TGTGCCAGCAGCTCAAGGGGGCAGACGCCGAACACTGAAGCTTTCTTT. It specifies CASSSRGQTPNTEAFF.

The chain is built from TRBV7-5 and TRBJ1-2; the table names TRBD1, a call not compared with the DNA. TRBV7-5 is recorded as a pseudogene. This CDR3 is 17 amino acids long. In nucleotides, the CDR3 is TGTGTCAGAAGCTTAGCGGGACAGGGTATGTGGTACTATGGCTACACCTTC. It is translated as CVRSLAGQGMWYYGYTF.

This clone was observed a few times. This chain uses TRBV27 with TRBJ1-4, with D perhaps TRBD1 (5 bases). This CDR3 is built from 14 residues. CDR1 MNHEY and CDR2 SMNVEV come from the germline V gene (reference sequence). The V end was cut by 2 bases, the J end by 6 bases, with 10 bases between. The CDR3 DNA is TGTGCCAGCAGTTTAGGGGTAGGGGATGAAAAACTGTTTTTT. Residues: CASSLGVGDEKLFF.

This sequence joins TRBV2 and TRBJ2-6; D possibly corresponds to TRBD2 (6 bases). Trimming took off 3 bases at V and 1 base at J, with 13 bases between the two ends. CDR3 length equals 17 residues. Germline V lookup: CDR1 SNHLY, CDR2 FYNNEI. The DNA of the CDR3 is TGTGCCAGCAGTGACGCGGAGGGACCGTCTGGGGCCAACGTCCTGACTTTC. As protein: CASSDAEGPSGANVLTF.

The rearrangement links TRBV28 to TRBJ2-7; D perhaps matches TRBD1 (5 bases). Germline assignment: CDR1 MDHEN and CDR2 SYDVKM. The CDR3 has 14 amino acids. Deletions cut 3 bases from V and 1 base from J, with 10 bases between. CDR3 bases: TGTGCCAGCAGTTTTTTTAAGGGGTCCTACGAGCAGTACTTC. Its protein product is CASSFFKGSYEQYF.

Written as DNA, the CDR3 is TGTGCCAGCAGCTTGCAGGGTGTCAACGAGCAGTACTTC. Protein: CASSLQGVNEQYF. The J gene is TRBJ2-7, the V gene TRBV5-4; perhaps TRBD1 as D (5 bases). Germline V gene lookup returns CDR1 SGHNT and CDR2 YYREEE (reference sequence). The CDR3 extends over 13 amino acids. V lost 1 base, J lost 5 bases, and 10 bases lay in between.

The chain is built from TRBV29-1 and TRBJ2-3; TRBD2 is a possible D gene (7 bases). This CDR3 is built from 14 residues. The germline gives CDR1 SQVTM, CDR2 ANQGSEA. Trimming stripped 3 bases from V and 3 bases from J, with 13 bases between. CDR3 bases: TGCAGCGTTGAGGGGGGGGCGAGGACAGATACGCAGTATTTT. It yields the protein CSVEGGARTDTQYF.

This chain uses TRBV4-2 with TRBJ2-7, with TRBD2 matching over 13 bases. V lost 1 base to trimming and J lost 2 bases; unmatched junction nucleotides: 2. CDR1 is LGHNA and CDR2 is YNFKEQ in the germline V gene. This CDR3 comprises 16 residues. The CDR3 spells CASSQVGTSGAYEQYF. CDR3 DNA: TGTGCCAGCAGCCAAGTGGGGACTAGCGGGGCCTACGAGCAGTACTTC.

V and J are TRBV7-2 and TRBJ1-2; no clear D. The V and J ends lost 1 base and 6 bases respectively, with 15 bases between them. This CDR3 comprises 15 residues. CDR1 is SGHTA, CDR2 FQGNSA, per germline. The CDR3 DNA sequence: TGTGCCAGCAGCTTAGTTAGTAACACGGGTCATGGCTACACCTTC. Its protein product is CASSLVSNTGHGYTF.

The chain joins TRBV9 to TRBJ1-4; weak D call: TRBD1 (5 bases). The germline gives CDR1 SGDLS, CDR2 YYNGEE. The CDR3 has 15 amino acids. V gave up 0 bases and J gave up 4 bases, with 10 bases separating them. The CDR3 DNA follows: TGTGCCAGCAGCGTAGACCAGGGCGTTAATGAAAAACTGTTTTTT. Translating gives CASSVDQGVNEKLFF.

The genes are TRBV25-1 and TRBJ2-7; a weak D match, TRBD1 (5 bases). Germline V CDR1 and CDR2: MGHDK, SYGVNS. V was cut by 4 bases and J by 0 bases, with 7 bases left in between. The CDR3 covers 13 residues. Here the CDR3 DNA reads TGTGCCAGCAGTGCAGGGCCCTCCTACGAGCAGTACTTC. Translating it yields CASSAGPSYEQYF.

This chain joins TRBV5-6 and TRBJ1-5, with D tentatively TRBD1 (5 bases). There are 16 residues in the CDR3. Trimming took 6 bases from V and 0 from J, leaving 16 bases between them. The germline CDR1 and CDR2 sequences are SGHDT and YYEEEE. CDR3 region: CASTTRRGYSNQPQHF. CDR3 nucleotides: TGTGCCAGCACCACTAGGCGGGGCTATAGCAATCAGCCCCAGCATTTT.

The chain has TRBV2 and TRBJ1-1; possible D gene TRBD1, 5 bases. Germline CDR1 reads SNHLY; CDR2 reads FYNNEI. This CDR3 is 13 amino acids long. V shed 5 bases and J shed 1 base, with 8 bases lying between them. The CDR3 coding sequence is TGTGCCAGCAGTACCGACAGGAACACTGAAGCTTTCTTT. Translated, it gives CASSTDRNTEAFF.

J is TRBJ2-7 and V is TRBV11-2, with 12 bases identical to TRBD1. The trim removed 4 bases at V and 4 bases at J, leaving 8 bases unmatched. Germline-derived CDR1 and CDR2 are SGHAT and FQNNGV. This CDR3 contains 16 residues. The CDR3 coding sequence is TGTGCCAGCAGCTCCGGGGACAGGGGGCTAACGTACGAGCAGTACTTC. Translation gives CASSSGDRGLTYEQYF.

This chain joins TRBV9 and TRBJ2-4, with D tentatively TRBD2 (6 bases). Between the trimmed V and J ends, which lost 0 bases and 0 bases, there was a span of 19 bases. CDR1 is SGDLS and CDR2 is YYNGEE in the germline V gene. The length of the CDR3 is 19 residues. The CDR3 region is CASSVGGVEPGLAKNIQYF. The CDR3 nucleotides are TGTGCCAGCAGCGTAGGGGGGGTGGAGCCCGGTCTAGCCAAAAACATTCAGTACTTC.

The J gene is TRBJ2-3, the V gene TRBV6-1; 16 positions match TRBD2. With V trimmed by 3 bases and J by 6 bases, 9 bases remained unmatched. The CDR3 contains 18 residues. Germline assignment: CDR1 MNHNS and CDR2 SASEGT. CDR3: CASSEFGTSGGAGDTQYF. The CDR3 nucleotides read TGTGCCAGCAGTGAGTTCGGGACTAGCGGGGGGGCAGGTGATACGCAGTATTTT.

This sequence joins TRBV7-9 and TRBJ1-1; 7 positions agree with TRBD1. This CDR3 has 15 residues. Germline CDR1 reads SEHNR; CDR2 reads FQNEAQ (reference sequence). V shed 1 base and J 1 base; nucleotides not matched to a gene: 3. For the CDR3, the DNA is TGTGCCAGCAGCTTAGGGGGACAGAAGAACACTGAAGCTTTCTTT. It yields the protein CASSLGGQKNTEAFF.

This clone was observed a single time. The chain combines TRBV28 with TRBJ1-2; no clear D. Per the germline V gene, CDR1 is MDHEN and CDR2 is SYDVKM. The CDR3 is 14 amino acids. Trimming stripped 6 bases from V and 2 bases from J, with 13 bases between. CDR3 nucleotide sequence: TGTGCCAGCAGGTCTTCGGGGAAAAACTATGGCTACACCTTC. Its protein is CASRSSGKNYGYTF.

The V call is TRBV6-5, the J call TRBJ2-5, with 8 nucleotides matching TRBD2. CDR1 is MNHEY and CDR2 is SVGAGI in the germline V gene. The CDR3 contains 13 residues. After removal of 6 bases from V and 4 bases from J, the junction contained 4 bases not matched to a gene. CDR3 amino acids: CASRGAGAETQYF. CDR3 DNA: TGTGCCAGCAGGGGAGCGGGGGCAGAGACCCAGTACTTC.

This chain joins TRBV28 and TRBJ2-3; tentatively, D is TRBD2 (5 bases). Trimming removed 6 bases at V and 2 bases at J, with 15 bases between. This CDR3 is built from 15 residues. Germline CDR1 and CDR2: MDHEN and SYDVKM. For the CDR3, the DNA is TGTGCCAGCAGCACCCAAGGCGGGCCCACAGATACGCAGTATTTT. Translating gives CASSTQGGPTDTQYF.

This clone was seen just once. The V call is TRBV10-1, the J call TRBJ2-2; TRBD2 matches at 7 bases. Germline CDR1 reads WNHNN; CDR2 reads SYGVQD (reference sequence). The CDR3 runs to 16 residues. V shed 3 bases and J 4 bases; nucleotides not matched to a gene: 8. CDR3 nucleotides: TGCGCCAGCAGTGACCCTTTGGGGGGGGGCACCGGGGAGCTGTTTTTT. Its protein is CASSDPLGGGTGELFF.

The gene calls are TRBV5-1 and TRBJ2-3, with 9 bases fitting TRBD1. CDR3 length: 14 amino acids. After removal of 0 bases from V and 5 bases from J, the junction contained 1 base not matched to a gene. Per germline, CDR1 SGHRS and CDR2 YFSETQ. The CDR3 bases are TGCGCCAGCAGCTTGGGACAGGGGGGAGATACGCAGTATTTT. This encodes CASSLGQGGDTQYF.

This chain links TRBV28 with TRBJ1-5, with 7 bases aligning to TRBD1. The germline CDR1 and CDR2 sequences are MDHEN and SYDVKM. The junction had 6 bases not matched to a gene; V was cut back by 6 bases and J by 4 bases. This CDR3 comprises 14 residues. The DNA for the CDR3 is TGTGCCAGCAGGCGGGACAGTACAAATCAGCCCCAGCATTTT. It codes for CASRRDSTNQPQHF.